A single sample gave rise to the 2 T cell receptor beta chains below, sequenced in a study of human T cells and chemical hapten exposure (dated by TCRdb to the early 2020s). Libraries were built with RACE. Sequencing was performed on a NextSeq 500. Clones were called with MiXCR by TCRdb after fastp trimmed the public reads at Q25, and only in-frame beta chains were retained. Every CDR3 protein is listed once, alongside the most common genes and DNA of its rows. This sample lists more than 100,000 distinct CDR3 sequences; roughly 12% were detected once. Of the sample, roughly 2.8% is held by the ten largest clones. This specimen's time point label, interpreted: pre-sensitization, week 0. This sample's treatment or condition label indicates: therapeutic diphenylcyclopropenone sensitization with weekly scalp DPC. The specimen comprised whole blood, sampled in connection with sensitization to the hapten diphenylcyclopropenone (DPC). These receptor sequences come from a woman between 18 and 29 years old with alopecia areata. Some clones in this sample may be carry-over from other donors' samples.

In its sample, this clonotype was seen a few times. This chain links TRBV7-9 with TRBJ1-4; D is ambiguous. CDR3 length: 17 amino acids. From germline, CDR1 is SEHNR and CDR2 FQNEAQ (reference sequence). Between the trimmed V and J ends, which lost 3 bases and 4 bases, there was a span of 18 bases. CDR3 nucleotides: TGTGCCAGCAGCTTCCGACATCCCACCGGAGTTAATGAAAAACTGTTTTTT. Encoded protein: CASSFRHPTGVNEKLFF.

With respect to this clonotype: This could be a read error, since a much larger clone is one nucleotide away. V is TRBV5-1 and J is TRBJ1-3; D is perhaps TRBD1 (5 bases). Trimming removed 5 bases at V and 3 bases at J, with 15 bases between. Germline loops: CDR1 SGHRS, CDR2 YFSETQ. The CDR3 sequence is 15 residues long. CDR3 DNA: TGCGCCAGCAGTCCGGGGGATTTGTTTGGAAACACCATATATTTT. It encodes CASSPGDLFGNTIYF.